This entry concerns a single T cell receptor (beta chain). The data belong to a study of T cell responses to AZD1222 COVID-19 vaccine. Germline V gene data show CDR1 as SGHTA and CDR2 as FQGNSA. This CDR3 has 14 amino acids. V was cut by 4 bases and J by 6 bases, with 15 bases left in between. Clones were sequenced by immunoSEQ multiplex PCR, and TCRdb holds only the in-frame ones, with some missing. This table holds 120,000 or so clones, roughly 93% found once. This sample comprised peripheral blood, obtained on day 0 of AZD1222 vaccination. The chain joins TRBV7-2 to TRBJ1-2, with D maybe TRBD1 (5 bases). The sequence was obtained from an adult in good health. DNA of the CDR3: TGTGCCAGCAGCTGGACGGCAGGGACGGATGGCTACACCTTC. Its protein is CASSWTAGTDGYTF. The variable domain in full, completed from reference TRBV7-2 and TRBJ1-2, reads GAGVSQSPSNKVTEKGKDVELRCDPISGHTALYWYRQSLGQGLEFLIYFQGNSAPDKSGLPSDRFSAERTGGSVSTLTIQRTQQEDSAVYLCASSWTAGTDGYTFGSGTRLTVV.